This entry describes one TCR beta chain. The antigen is unknown. A second PCR, run for about 7 to 11 cycles, used a sample-barcoded 5' primer plus a J-beta primer mix. One entry per CDR3 protein results from TCRdb running MiXCR on the 5' RACE reads. The profile covers 650,000 to 800,000 distinct CDR3 sequences, with around 50% appearing a single time and approximately 13% taken by the ten largest. V dropped 5 bases and J dropped 5; count of bases not matched to a gene: 16. The CDR3 runs 17 residues. The record originates from a study of blood T cells in healthy people across ages. Study findings and constraints: Diversity was estimated from one million T cells, and these estimates were considered underestimates. Naive T cell percentage strongly correlated with TCR beta diversity. Unknown donor CMV status possibly confounded expanded clonotype changes.

Sequencing was performed on blood. The rearrangement joins TRBV12-3 or TRBV12-4 to TRBJ2-3; 7 bases line up with TRBD2. The origin of this receptor is a woman of 80 years or more in good health. CDR3 in DNA: TGTGCCAGCAGTCCGATGGGAGGGGCGGGAGTTCTAGATACGCAGTATTTT. This codes for CASSPMGGAGVLDTQYF.